The 14 T cell receptor beta chains listed next were all sequenced from one sample in a study of T-cell memory formation after mild COVID-19. TCRdb re-called the 5' RACE reads through MiXCR, storing one row per CDR3 protein. The sample includes roughly 130,000 distinct CDR3 sequences, about a sixth of them seen just once. Sequencing was performed on PBMCs or a T cell subset sorted from them (not recorded which). These receptors were obtained from a man aged 18 to 30 who had mild COVID-19 (a few samples of this study predate the infection). Cell type and time point are not known.

Only a few counts were recorded for this clonotype. This chain connects TRBV4-2 to TRBJ1-4; D gene ambiguous. Germline V lookup: CDR1 LGHNA, CDR2 YNFKEQ. CDR3 length: 15 amino acids. Between the trimmed V and J ends, which lost 3 bases and 5 bases, there was a span of 13 bases. CDR3 nucleotides: TGTGCCAGCAGCCATGAGGACCGCTGGAATGAAAAACTGTTTTTT. It specifies CASSHEDRWNEKLFF.

This clonotype was picked up many times. The chain links TRBV3-1 to TRBJ2-5; the D is unclear. CDR1 is LGHDT and CDR2 is YNNKEL in the germline V gene (reference sequence). This CDR3 spans 15 amino acids. Trimming stripped 1 base from V and 5 bases from J, with 14 bases between. CDR3 nucleotide sequence: TGTGCCAGCAGCCAAGGAGAGGTAGCCGTCGAGACCCAGTACTTC. Its translation: CASSQGEVAVETQYF.

This clonotype showed up just a few times. The chain uses TRBV10-3 and TRBJ2-5; weak D call: TRBD1 (6 bases). CDR3 size: 12 residues. Germline CDR1 is ENHRY and CDR2 is SYGVKD. The germline V and J ends were trimmed by 8 bases and 3 bases, with 10 bases remaining between them. The CDR3 loop reads CAIAYREETQYF. The CDR3 DNA reads TGTGCCATCGCATACAGGGAAGAGACCCAGTACTTC.

The V gene is TRBV6-5, the J gene TRBJ1-6; D unresolved. From germline, CDR1 is MNHEY and CDR2 SVGAGI. The CDR3 length is 14 residues. Trimming removed 7 bases at V and 8 bases at J, with 15 bases between. Written as DNA, the CDR3 is TGTGCCAGCACAGTTGGCCTTCGGGATTCACCCCTCCACTTT. Translating it yields CASTVGLRDSPLHF.

This clonotype was observed a few times. The gene calls are TRBV7-8 and TRBJ2-3; D possibly corresponds to TRBD1 (5 bases). The germline V and J ends were trimmed by 1 base and 6 bases, with 11 bases remaining between them. In germline, CDR1 is SGHVS, CDR2 FQNEAQ. The CDR3 is made up of 14 amino acids. The CDR3 here is CASSLVRGLDTQYF. Written as DNA, the CDR3 is TGTGCCAGCAGCTTAGTTAGGGGATTGGATACGCAGTATTTT.

This clonotype was observed many times. CDR3 protein: CASSQPSGGVNEQFF. The CDR3 DNA is TGCGCCAGCAGCCAACCTAGCGGGGGGGTAAATGAGCAGTTCTTC. The chain couples TRBV4-3 to TRBJ2-1, with 12 bases lining up with TRBD2. This CDR3 has 15 amino acids. CDR1 is LGHNA, CDR2 YSLEER, per germline. V gave up 2 bases and J gave up 7 bases; unmatched junction bases: 3.

The chain recombines TRBV27 with TRBJ2-7; 7 bases are shared with TRBD2. The CDR3 length is 13 residues. V shed 6 bases and J 6 bases; nucleotides not matched to a gene: 8. Germline values: CDR1 MNHEY, CDR2 SMNVEV (reference sequence). CDR3 loop: CASRPSGGREQYF. CDR3 in DNA: TGTGCCAGCAGACCGTCGGGGGGTCGCGAGCAGTACTTC.

The J gene is TRBJ2-5, the V gene TRBV23-1; D is perhaps TRBD1 or TRBD2 (6 bases each). TRBV23-1 is assigned to the ORF class and has an uncertain function. The CDR3 is 14 amino acids. V was clipped by 6 bases and J by 6 bases, with 17 bases between them. DNA of the CDR3: TGCGCCAGCAGGCAGAAGGGGGGTACGAAGACCCAGTACTTC. Translating it yields CASRQKGGTKTQYF.

At least ten counts were recorded for this clonotype. V gene TRBV12-3 or TRBV12-4 combines with J gene TRBJ2-7; possible D gene TRBD2, 6 bases. Trimming removed 1 base at V and 4 bases at J, with 14 bases between. CDR3 length: 15 amino acids. DNA for the CDR3: TGTGCCAGCAGTTTAGAGGCCGGGGGTGGGTACGAGCAGTACGTC. Translated: CASSLEAGGGYEQYV.

The V gene is TRBV6-2 or TRBV6-3, the J gene TRBJ2-3; 8 bases match TRBD2. The trim removed 2 bases at V and 0 bases at J, leaving 7 bases unmatched. In germline, CDR1 is MNHEY, CDR2 SVGEGT. The CDR3 has 17 residues. The CDR3 bases are TGTGCCAGCAGTTACCGTTCGGGGGGGTATAGCACAGATACGCAGTATTTT. Its translation is CASSYRSGGYSTDTQYF.

Sample share makes this clonotype medium-sized. V gene TRBV6-2 or TRBV6-3 combines with J gene TRBJ2-5; D ambiguous. The CDR3 loop spans 12 amino acids. The V gene's germline CDR1 is MNHEY and CDR2 SVGEGT. V was shortened by 8 bases and J by 3 bases, with 10 bases between the two germline ends. The CDR3 spells CASSPGEETQYF. CDR3 DNA: TGTGCCAGCTCTCCCGGTGAAGAGACCCAGTACTTC.

This chain connects TRBV18 to TRBJ1-1; the D is unclear. The CDR3 consists of 14 residues. V lost 6 bases, J lost 1 base, and 12 bases lay in between. CDR1 is KGHSH, CDR2 LQKENI, per germline. CDR3 region: CASSPTRQNTEAFF. Written as DNA, the CDR3 is TGTGCCAGCTCCCCGACCCGACAGAACACTGAAGCTTTCTTT.

This clonotype was seen more than once but under ten times. V is TRBV5-1 and J is TRBJ1-1, with 7 bases matching TRBD1. Unmatched junction bases numbered 16, after V lost 4 bases and J lost 1 base. The CDR3 is 18 amino acids. From germline, CDR1 is SGHRS and CDR2 YFSETQ. CDR3 DNA sequence: TGCGCCAGCAGCCCCAAGACAGGGACGTTTTTCAAGAACACTGAAGCTTTCTTT. This translates into CASSPKTGTFFKNTEAFF.

This clonotype was seen only a few times. The rearrangement uses TRBV10-2 and TRBJ1-1; a possible D gene is TRBD1 (5 bases). With 5 bases removed from V and 4 bases from J, the gap between germline ends came to 20 bases. Germline V lookup: CDR1 WSHSY, CDR2 SAAADI. The CDR3 contains 16 residues. CDR3 bases: TGCGCCAGCAGTCGTGGTTCGGGACCCTTGAGCACTGAAGCTTTCTTT. As protein: CASSRGSGPLSTEAFF.